This T cell receptor beta chain was identified in a study of blood T cell repertoires in COVID-19. The V and J ends lost 8 bases and 4 bases, in that order; junction bases with no gene match: 6. The CDR3 spans 13 residues. The germline V gene has CDR1 LNHDA and CDR2 SQIVND (reference sequence). TCRdb keeps only in-frame clones here, not all; method: immunoSEQ multiplex PCR. The sample lists about 280,000 clones, roughly 80% occurring once. V is TRBV19 and J is TRBJ2-3; 7 bases agree with TRBD1. This TCR was sampled from a man aged 40-55 years who had been exposed to COVID-19. The sequenced material came from PBMCs or T cells enriched from blood (not recorded which). The DNA of the CDR3 is TGTGCCAGTGCGACAGGGTTCGCAGATACGCAGTATTTT. Its protein product is CASATGFADTQYF.